The next 26 T cell receptor beta chains were all read from a single sample in a study of beta chain features in type 1 diabetes. What was sequenced were expressed TCRB transcripts, since all of the isolated RNA had been reverse transcribed. TCRdb's table, derived via immunoSEQ multiplex PCR, lists solely in-frame clones and lacks some. The repertoire consists of a few hundred thousand clones, with approximately 10% occurring once and the leading ten covering around 0.015%. Sequencing was done on a sample of naive CD4+ T cells from blood. All receptors come from a woman in her 30s in good health.

This chain uses TRBV5-8 with TRBJ2-5; 9 nucleotides align to TRBD2. Unmatched junction bases numbered 12, after V lost 0 bases and J lost 3 bases. Per germline, CDR1 SGHTS and CDR2 YDEGEE. CDR3 length equals 18 residues. The CDR3 loop is CASSLVLLAGGTEETQYF. CDR3 in DNA: TGTGCCAGCAGCTTGGTCCTACTGGCGGGAGGGACGGAAGAGACCCAGTACTTC.

This clone was detected only a few times. The rearrangement joins TRBV19 to TRBJ2-5; the match to TRBD1 covers 10 bases. In germline, CDR1 is LNHDA, CDR2 SQIVND (reference sequence). There are 17 residues in the CDR3. After removal of 3 bases from V and 7 bases from J, the junction contained 14 bases not matched to a gene. In DNA form, the CDR3 reads TGTGCCAGTAGTATTTCCCTCCGGGACAGGGGTTGGGGGACCCAGTACTTC. Protein sequence: CASSISLRDRGWGTQYF.

V is TRBV2 and J is TRBJ2-3; no definite D call. CDR3 length equals 14 residues. Trimming shortened V by 6 bases and J by 0 bases, and 10 bases separated the two germline ends. CDR1 is SNHLY, CDR2 FYNNEI, per germline. For the CDR3, the DNA is TGTGCCAGCAGACCGACTGAAAGCACAGATACGCAGTATTTT. Translated: CASRPTESTDTQYF. The variable domain in full, with the rest retrieved from reference TRBV2 and TRBJ2-3, is EPEVTQTPSHQVTQMGQEVILRCVPISNHLYFYWYRQILGQKVEFLVSFYNNEISEKSEIFDDQFSVERPDGSNFTLKIRSTKLEDSAMYFCASRPTESTDTQYFGPGTRLTVL.

This clone has more than one count but fewer than ten. The genes are TRBV7-2 and TRBJ2-7, with 7 bases matching TRBD2. CDR1 SGHTA and CDR2 FQGNSA come from the germline V gene. V lost 5 bases to trimming and J lost 0 bases; unmatched junction nucleotides: 4. The CDR3 totals 14 residues. The CDR3 nucleotides read TGTGCCAGCAGCCCATGGACTAGCTCCTACGAGCAGTACTTC. It is translated as CASSPWTSSYEQYF.

The rearrangement links TRBV18 to TRBJ2-5; 9 bases fit TRBD2. J was trimmed by 5 bases and V by 1 base; bases with no gene match: 11. The CDR3 runs to 17 residues. Germline V gene data show CDR1 as KGHSH and CDR2 as LQKENI. CDR3 coding DNA: TGTGCCAGCTCACCACTGGCTAATAGCGGGAGTATCGAGACCCAGTACTTC. Protein product: CASSPLANSGSIETQYF.

V is TRBV5-1 and J is TRBJ2-7; no clear D gene. Germline V gene data show CDR1 as SGHRS and CDR2 as YFSETQ. This CDR3 has 12 residues. V was cut by 4 bases and J by 5 bases, with 10 bases left in between. CDR3: CASSPGSHEQYF. The CDR3 bases are TGCGCCAGCAGCCCAGGAAGCCACGAGCAGTACTTC.

Only a few counts were recorded for this clone. This rearrangement joins TRBV11-1 to TRBJ2-7, with D perhaps TRBD1 (6 bases). Trimming left V 1 base short and J 3 bases short, with 13 bases between. In germline, CDR1 is SGHAT, CDR2 FQDESV (reference sequence). The CDR3 has 15 residues. The CDR3 DNA follows: TGTGCCAGCAGCTTAGAACAGGGAGAGAACTACGAGCAGTACTTC. This translates into CASSLEQGENYEQYF.

The chain has TRBV4-3 and TRBJ2-3; 8 bases agree with TRBD2. With V trimmed by 0 bases and J by 4 bases, 18 bases remained unmatched. Germline CDR1 is LGHNA and CDR2 is YSLEER. This CDR3 is built from 20 residues. CDR3 sequence (DNA): TGCGCCAGCAGCCAAGATCGAGTAAGCGGGAGCCCATCATGGGCAGATACGCAGTATTTT. Protein product: CASSQDRVSGSPSWADTQYF.

This clone was counted between two and nine times. The chain carries TRBV4-3 and TRBJ2-3, with 14 bases lining up with TRBD2. J was trimmed by 5 bases and V by 4 bases; bases with no gene match: 5. This CDR3 comprises 16 residues. CDR1 and CDR2 from the germline V gene are LGHNA and YSLEER. CDR3 region: CASSLMTSGRGDTQYF. Here the CDR3 DNA reads TGCGCCAGCAGCCTGATGACTAGCGGGAGGGGAGATACGCAGTATTTT.

A few counts support this clone. The rearrangement joins TRBV18 to TRBJ2-7; a weak D match, TRBD1 (5 bases). Trimming stripped 2 bases from V and 0 bases from J, with 11 bases between. This CDR3 contains 15 residues. Germline assignment: CDR1 KGHSH and CDR2 LQKENI. In nucleotides, the CDR3 is TGTGCCAGCTCACCAACAGACAGCTTCTCCTACGAGCAGTACTTC. Protein: CASSPTDSFSYEQYF.

This clone appeared a few times. This sequence joins TRBV4-2 and TRBJ1-5; D is uncertain. Germline CDR1 LGHNA, CDR2 YNFKEQ. The CDR3 contains 15 residues. V lost 0 bases and J 1 base, leaving 7 bases between the germline ends. CDR3 nucleotides: TGTGCCAGCAGCCAAGATGGAGACAGCAATCAGCCCCAGCATTTT. Translating it yields CASSQDGDSNQPQHF.

V and J are TRBV5-1 and TRBJ2-2; TRBD1 aligns across 7 bases. Germline-derived CDR1 and CDR2 are SGHRS and YFSETQ. This CDR3 is built from 14 residues. The V and J ends lost 3 bases and 4 bases, in that order; junction bases with no gene match: 3. Written as DNA, the CDR3 is TGCGCCAGCAGCTCGGGACAGAGCACCGGGGAGCTGTTTTTT. Protein product: CASSSGQSTGELFF. The full variable domain, with the rest looked up from reference TRBV5-1 and TRBJ2-2, is KAGVTQTPRYLIKTRGQQVTLSCSPISGHRSVSWYQQTPGQGLQFLFEYFSETQRNKGNFPGRFSGRQFSNSRSEMNVSTLELGDSALYLCASSSGQSTGELFFGEGSRLTVL.

This chain connects TRBV7-9 to TRBJ2-1; possible D gene TRBD1, 5 bases. The CDR3 totals 15 residues. The V gene's germline CDR1 is SEHNR and CDR2 FQNEAQ (reference sequence). V lost 1 base to trimming and J lost 2 bases, with 9 bases between them. CDR3 coding DNA: TGTGCCAGCAGCTTAGGCCTGACAGCCTACAATGAGCAGTTCTTC. This gives the protein CASSLGLTAYNEQFF.

This chain joins TRBV7-2 and TRBJ2-3; the match to TRBD2 covers 12 bases. With V trimmed by 4 bases and J by 5 bases, 7 bases remained unmatched. Per germline, CDR1 SGHTA and CDR2 FQGNSA. This CDR3 comprises 16 residues. CDR3: CASSSRLAGAGDTQYF. Here the CDR3 DNA reads TGTGCCAGCAGCTCGAGACTAGCGGGGGCCGGAGATACGCAGTATTTT.

J is TRBJ2-3 and V is TRBV7-2, with D possibly being TRBD2 (6 bases). The germline V gene has CDR1 SGHTA and CDR2 FQGNSA. With 2 bases removed from V and 4 bases from J, the gap between germline ends came to 7 bases. This CDR3 spans 13 amino acids. The CDR3 DNA reads TGTGCCAGCAGCTTACCGGGGGCAGATACGCAGTATTTT. This encodes CASSLPGADTQYF.

This chain links TRBV4-3 with TRBJ2-4, with TRBD1 identical over 8 bases. The germline V gene encodes CDR1 LGHNA and CDR2 YSLEER. Germline trimming cut 4 bases from V and 1 base from J; bases unmatched to any gene: 9. This CDR3 is 17 amino acids long. DNA of the CDR3: TGCGCCAGCAGCCGTTGGGGACAGGATGTGGCCAAAAACATTCAGTACTTC. It is translated as CASSRWGQDVAKNIQYF.

The chain joins TRBV4-3 to TRBJ2-7, with 11 bases that match TRBD2. The germline V gene encodes CDR1 LGHNA and CDR2 YSLEER. The CDR3 has 15 amino acids. V was clipped by 4 bases and J by 7 bases; unmatched bases: 9. CDR3 coding DNA: TGCGCCAGCAGCCGAGTAGCGGGAGGGCCAGGGGAGCAGTACTTC. As protein: CASSRVAGGPGEQYF.

V and J are TRBV7-3 and TRBJ2-1, with TRBD1 matching over 9 bases. The length of the CDR3 is 15 residues. V trimming: 5 bases; J trimming: 6 bases; junction bases outside the gene matches: 8. Germline V gives CDR1 SGHTA, CDR2 FQGTGA. Written as DNA, the CDR3 is TGTGCCAGCAGCGTCACACAGGGGGCTCCCAATGAGCAGTTCTTC. Its protein is CASSVTQGAPNEQFF.

This clone was counted a few times. The chain employs TRBV28 and TRBJ1-1, with D perhaps matching TRBD1 (5 bases). The germline V gene encodes CDR1 MDHEN and CDR2 SYDVKM. Deletions cut 6 bases from V and 1 base from J, with 9 bases between. The CDR3 contains 13 residues. CDR3 sequence (DNA): TGTGCCAGCAGCAGGGTCCCGAACACTGAAGCTTTCTTT. Its translation: CASSRVPNTEAFF. Combining the CDR3 with reference TRBV28 and TRBJ1-1 gives the whole variable domain DVKVTQSSRYLVKRTGEKVFLECVQDMDHENMFWYRQDPGLGLRLIYFSYDVKMKEKGDIPEGYSVSREKKERFSLILESASTNQTSMYLCASSRVPNTEAFFGQGTRLTVV.

The chain links TRBV7-2 to TRBJ2-1; 9 bases agree with TRBD2. The CDR3 totals 14 residues. Germline lookup yields CDR1 SGHTA and CDR2 FQGNSA. Trimming cost V 4 bases and J 7 bases; bases outside gene matches: 5. This chain's CDR3 is CASSSRAGGNEQFF. The DNA for the CDR3 is TGTGCCAGCAGCTCGAGGGCGGGAGGGAATGAGCAGTTCTTC.

The chain uses TRBV5-4 and TRBJ2-7, with TRBD2 identical over 8 bases. Trimming removed 2 bases from V and 9 bases from J; junction bases left unmatched: 13. Per the germline V gene, CDR1 is SGHNT and CDR2 is YYREEE (reference sequence). The CDR3 runs to 15 residues. The CDR3 here is CASSFFLSGSSGQYF. The CDR3 coding sequence is TGTGCCAGCAGCTTCTTCCTCAGCGGGAGTTCCGGGCAGTACTTC.

This clone appeared a few times. The V call is TRBV15, the J call TRBJ2-1, with D possibly matching TRBD1 (6 bases). Germline V lookup: CDR1 LNHNV, CDR2 YYDKDF (reference sequence). The V end was cut by 0 bases, the J end by 6 bases, with 15 bases between. The CDR3 runs to 16 residues. CDR3: CATSREGPGAPNEQFF. CDR3 sequence (DNA): TGTGCCACCAGCAGAGAAGGGCCAGGGGCGCCCAATGAGCAGTTCTTC.

The rearrangement links TRBV7-9 to TRBJ2-7, with 8 bases matching TRBD2. Germline-derived CDR1 and CDR2 are SEHNR and FQNEAQ (reference sequence). J was trimmed by 0 bases and V by 5 bases; bases with no gene match: 9. The length of the CDR3 is 16 residues. CDR3 amino acids: CASSNLRGGTSYEQYF. The DNA for the CDR3 is TGTGCCAGCAGCAACCTTCGGGGGGGGACCTCCTACGAGCAGTACTTC.

This clone has a handful of counts. V is TRBV18 and J is TRBJ2-5; D uncertain. CDR1 is KGHSH, CDR2 LQKENI, per germline. V was pared by 2 bases and J by 6 bases, with 7 bases between. The CDR3 contains 12 residues. The CDR3 coding sequence is TGTGCCAGCTCACCAAGCTCGAAGACCCAGTACTTC. Residues: CASSPSSKTQYF.

A few counts support this clone. CDR3 sequence reads: CASSVRGPETQYF. CDR3 DNA: TGTGCCAGCAGCGTCAGGGGCCCAGAGACCCAGTACTTC. The chain combines TRBV9 with TRBJ2-5; D may be TRBD1 (6 bases). In germline, CDR1 is SGDLS, CDR2 YYNGEE. The CDR3 has 13 amino acids. Trimming cost V 2 bases and J 4 bases, with 9 bases left between them.

The chain couples TRBV19 to TRBJ2-3; 8 nucleotides agree with TRBD2. CDR1 and CDR2 (germline): LNHDA, SQIVND (reference sequence). After removal of 4 bases from V and 5 bases from J, the junction contained 8 bases not matched to a gene. This CDR3 has 15 amino acids. CDR3 nucleotides: TGTGCCAGTAGTACCGGGACTAGAGTGGAAGATACGCAGTATTTT. Its translation is CASSTGTRVEDTQYF.